Only a few counts were recorded for the clone carrying this T cell receptor beta chain. V lost 2 bases to trimming and J lost 3 bases; unmatched junction nucleotides: 12. Germline-derived CDR1 and CDR2 are MDHEN and SYDVKM. The CDR3 is made up of 20 amino acids. TCRdb itself ran the 5' RACE reads through MiXCR, one entry per CDR3 protein. The sample shows under 150,000 distinct CDR3 sequences, 12% of them seen only once. This sample is part of a study of spatial heterogeneity in lung cancer. The overall study: Available follow-up PBMC samples were sequenced, at a median of roughly two years post-resection.

Time point: blood at routine non-recurrence follow-up after resection. Researchers sequenced whole RNA taken from tumor, nontumor lung or frozen PBMC without sorting. The chain uses TRBV28 and TRBJ1-6, with 11 bases identical to TRBD1. This material consisted of PBMCs, taken at follow-up. The TCR comes from a male donor with early-stage non-small cell lung cancer. The CDR3 DNA is TGTGCCAGCAGTTTAGGGACAGGGGGTTCCTCGGCGGTCTATAATTCACCCCTCCACTTT. It codes for CASSLGTGGSSAVYNSPLHF.